Many counts were recorded for the clone carrying this T cell receptor (beta chain). As yet, its antigen is unknown. The entry originates in a study of CD8 T cells in ankylosing spondylitis. Between the trimmed V and J ends, which lost 1 base and 10 bases, there was a span of 5 bases. Germline loops: CDR1 LGHDT, CDR2 YNNKEL (reference sequence). The length of the CDR3 is 12 residues. Overall study results and limits: Seemingly distinctive of ankylosing spondylitis blood was a TCR beta motif formed by eight highly homologous variants. Certain motif variants had earlier been reported in reactive arthritis synovial fluid and blood.

Preparation of TCR beta libraries was done by quantitative 5'-RACE with molecular barcodes. From the 5' RACE reads, TCRdb called clonotypes with MiXCR, one entry per CDR3 protein. The table shows 200,000 to 250,000 distinct CDR3 sequences, with roughly 10% occurring only once. Source material: blood, either unsorted or a sorted T cell fraction (not recorded which). The V and J genes are TRBV3-1 and TRBJ1-6; D is undetermined. This TCR came from a male donor with ankylosing spondylitis or in good health (not recorded which). CDR3 protein: CASSQVGSPLHF. The DNA for the CDR3 is TGTGCCAGCAGCCAAGTGGGGTCACCCCTCCACTTT.